Below are 27 T cell receptor beta chains sequenced from a single sample in a study of early T cells in non-severe SARS-CoV-2 infection. MiXCR was run by TCRdb on the 5' RACE reads, yielding one entry per CDR3 protein. The sample includes around 28,000 distinct CDR3 sequences, roughly 5.4% of them seen just once. Source material: whole blood. These receptors all come from an adult who was a healthcare worker with PCR-confirmed SARS-CoV-2 infection or an uninfected control (not recorded which).

This clonotype showed up many times. V is TRBV7-9 and J is TRBJ2-7; no reliable D call. CDR3 size: 15 residues. V gave up 1 base and J gave up 9 bases, with 19 bases separating them. Germline loops: CDR1 SEHNR, CDR2 FQNEAQ (reference sequence). CDR3 loop: CASSLEDRSSSAQYF. DNA for the CDR3: TGTGCCAGCAGCTTAGAAGACCGTTCCTCTAGTGCGCAGTACTTC.

This clonotype occurred many times. The V and J genes are TRBV6-1 and TRBJ1-2; D gene ambiguous. CDR3 length equals 13 residues. Trimming shortened V by 6 bases and J by 0 bases, and 8 bases separated the two germline ends. The germline V gene encodes CDR1 MNHNS and CDR2 SASEGT. This chain's CDR3 is CASRADPNYGYTF. CDR3 coding DNA: TGTGCCAGCAGGGCAGATCCTAACTATGGCTACACCTTC.

The sample holds many counts of this clonotype. This chain joins TRBV11-2 and TRBJ2-7; no clear D gene. Trimming took off 5 bases at V and 0 bases at J, with 14 bases between the two ends. The CDR3 runs 15 residues. CDR1 and CDR2 from the germline V gene are SGHAT and FQNNGV. DNA of the CDR3: TGTGCCAGCAGCCCCGTAGCAGTTAGCTCCTACGAGCAGTACTTC. Amino acids: CASSPVAVSSYEQYF.

There are many counts of this clonotype. The genes are TRBV7-9 and TRBJ2-1; tentative D call: TRBD2 (5 bases). V lost 11 bases, J lost 7 bases, and 9 bases lay in between. Germline-derived CDR1 and CDR2 are SEHNR and FQNEAQ (reference sequence). The CDR3 consists of 10 residues. CDR3 residues: CAVPGNEQFF. For the CDR3, the DNA is TGTGCCGTCCCGGGGAATGAGCAGTTCTTC.

This clonotype was counted a few times. The genes are TRBV28 and TRBJ2-4; no firm D call. This CDR3 comprises 17 residues. The V gene lost 6 bases and the J gene lost 0 bases, with 18 bases spanning the gap. The germline V gene encodes CDR1 MDHEN and CDR2 SYDVKM. The CDR3 nucleotides are TGTGCCAGCAGCCCCCATGCTACTGATATAGCCAAAAACATTCAGTACTTC. Protein product: CASSPHATDIAKNIQYF.

In regard to this clonotype: An end of the junction does not agree with germline; a read error may underlie this. The rearrangement joins TRBV7-7 to TRBJ2-2; perhaps TRBD2 as D (5 bases). The CDR3 totals 13 residues. Germline loops: CDR1 SSHAT, CDR2 FNYEAQ (reference sequence). The CDR3 bases are TGTGCTAGCAGCTTAGCGCACACCGGGGAGCTGTTTTTT. This gives the protein CASSLAHTGELFF.

By sample fraction, this clonotype is medium-sized. The chain couples TRBV20-1 to TRBJ2-7; 10 nucleotides align to TRBD2. Unmatched junction bases numbered 4, after V lost 5 bases and J lost 0 bases. The CDR3 totals 14 residues. Germline CDR1 DFQATT, CDR2 SNEGSKA (reference sequence). CDR3 protein: CSARTSGNSYEQYF. The CDR3 DNA is TGCAGTGCTCGTACTAGCGGGAACTCCTACGAGCAGTACTTC.

This clonotype was seen at least ten times. The V and J genes are TRBV19 and TRBJ1-3; D is unclear. In germline, CDR1 is LNHDA, CDR2 SQIVND (reference sequence). V lost 5 bases and J lost 0, with 8 bases in between. CDR3 length: 14 amino acids. For the CDR3, the DNA is TGTGCCAGTAGTCCGCTTGGCTCTGGAAACACCATATATTTT. It yields the protein CASSPLGSGNTIYF. The full variable domain, in which reference TRBV19 and TRBJ1-3 provide the parts outside the CDR3, is DGGITQSPKYLFRKEGQNVTLSCEQNLNHDAMYWYRQDPGQGLRLIYYSQIVNDFQKGDIAEGYSVSREKKESFPLTVTSAQKNPTAFYLCASSPLGSGNTIYFGEGSWLTVV.

This chain links TRBV11-2 with TRBJ2-1; 7 bases are a match to TRBD2. Losses at the gene ends were 1 base for V and 3 bases for J; bases not matched to a gene: 3. Germline CDR1 SGHAT, CDR2 FQNNGV. The CDR3 is 15 residues long. DNA for the CDR3: TGTGCCAGCAGCTTAGCGGGAGGCCGCTACAATGAGCAGTTCTTC. Translating gives CASSLAGGRYNEQFF.

The J gene is TRBJ2-3, the V gene TRBV7-9; D gene uncertain. Germline loops: CDR1 SEHNR, CDR2 FQNEAQ (reference sequence). The CDR3 contains 15 residues. Trimming stripped 0 bases from V and 0 bases from J, with 7 bases between. The CDR3 protein is CASSLAQGSTDTQYF. CDR3 DNA sequence: TGTGCCAGCAGCTTAGCGCAAGGAAGCACAGATACGCAGTATTTT.

This clonotype was seen at least ten times. V usage is TRBV19 and J usage is TRBJ2-1; TRBD2 matches 12 bases. The CDR3 spans 16 residues. The V and J ends lost 7 bases and 7 bases, in that order; junction bases with no gene match: 11. Germline values: CDR1 LNHDA, CDR2 SQIVND (reference sequence). CDR3 nucleotides: TGTGCCAGTACCGCCTCTGGACTAGCGGGATATAATGAGCAGTTCTTC. This gives the protein CASTASGLAGYNEQFF.

This clonotype occurred many times. This chain uses TRBV21-1 with TRBJ2-7; TRBD2, as called in the table, went unchecked against the DNA. TRBV21-1 is marked as a pseudogene. The CDR3 sequence is 17 residues long. The CDR3 spells CASSKRFGRWSSYEQYF. Written as DNA, the CDR3 is TGTGCCAGCAGCAAAAGGTTCGGGAGGTGGAGCTCCTACGAGCAGTACTTC.

In its sample, this clonotype was seen a few times. The chain links TRBV11-2 to TRBJ1-1; possible D gene TRBD1, 5 bases. The CDR3 consists of 13 residues. Germline V CDR1 and CDR2: SGHAT, FQNNGV. Trimming took off 5 bases at V and 4 bases at J, with 11 bases between the two ends. CDR3 residues: CASSIQVATEAFF. In nucleotides, the CDR3 is TGTGCCAGCAGCATACAGGTAGCCACTGAAGCTTTCTTT.

Details on this clonotype: Since a much larger clone is just one base distant, this may be a read error. V is TRBV7-7 and J is TRBJ2-1; TRBD2 matches at 8 bases. This CDR3 comprises 15 residues. CDR1 and CDR2 from the germline V gene are SSHAT and FNYEAQ (reference sequence). The CDR3 is CASSLGPAGADEQFF. DNA of the CDR3: TGTGCTAGCAGCCTGGGACCAGCGGGAGCCGATGAGCAGTTCTTC.

This clonotype was seen a few times. The chain couples TRBV10-3 to TRBJ2-7; either TRBD1 or TRBD2 may supply D (5 bases each). Per germline, CDR1 ENHRY and CDR2 SYGVKD. CDR3 length: 15 residues. With 8 bases removed from V and 4 bases from J, the gap between germline ends came to 21 bases. CDR3: CAIGPSGPGAYEQYF. DNA of the CDR3: TGTGCCATCGGGCCCTCGGGACCAGGTGCTTACGAGCAGTACTTC.

This clonotype was seen repeatedly, ten times or more. This chain joins TRBV19 and TRBJ2-5, with a tentative D call TRBD2 (6 bases). V lost 10 bases and J lost 5, with 14 bases in between. The CDR3 is 12 residues long. Germline values: CDR1 LNHDA, CDR2 SQIVND (reference sequence). CDR3 in amino acids: CATDAGSETQYF. CDR3 nucleotides: TGTGCCACCGACGCGGGGTCGGAGACCCAGTACTTC.

This clonotype was observed many times. The J gene is TRBJ2-1, the V gene TRBV19, with 7 bases lining up with TRBD2. J was trimmed by 8 bases and V by 5 bases; bases with no gene match: 9. The V gene's germline CDR1 is LNHDA and CDR2 SQIVND (reference sequence). The CDR3 sequence is 14 residues long. The CDR3 sequence: CASSATSWGYEQFF. The DNA for the CDR3 is TGTGCCAGTAGTGCGACTAGCTGGGGCTATGAGCAGTTCTTC.

This chain connects TRBV6-6 to TRBJ2-3; 9 positions match TRBD2. There are 17 residues in the CDR3. The V gene end was trimmed by 8 bases and the J gene end by 7 bases; junction bases not matched to a gene: 19. Per germline, CDR1 MNHNY and CDR2 SVGAGI (reference sequence). The CDR3 sequence: CASQARPISGGSYTQYF. DNA of the CDR3: TGTGCCAGCCAAGCCCGACCCATTAGCGGGGGAAGTTATACGCAGTATTTT.

The chain is built from TRBV6-6 and TRBJ1-2; D possibly corresponds to TRBD1 (5 bases). V was clipped by 7 bases and J by 4 bases, with 16 bases between them. Germline V gene lookup returns CDR1 MNHNY and CDR2 SVGAGI (reference sequence). The length of the CDR3 is 14 residues. The CDR3 loop is CASNIQEISYGYTF. In DNA, the CDR3 is TGTGCCAGCAATATACAGGAGATAAGCTATGGCTACACCTTC.

This clonotype was counted ten times or more. The chain employs TRBV5-1 and TRBJ1-2; D uncertain. The V end was cut by 1 base, the J end by 2 bases, with 6 bases between. The CDR3 is made up of 13 amino acids. Germline loops: CDR1 SGHRS, CDR2 YFSETQ. In nucleotides, the CDR3 is TGCGCCAGCAGCTTGACAGCAAACTATGGCTACACCTTC. It encodes CASSLTANYGYTF.

Ten or more counts support this clonotype. The chain has TRBV12-3 or TRBV12-4 and TRBJ1-2, with a weak D call TRBD1 (5 bases). V dropped 7 bases and J dropped 7 bases, with 16 bases sitting between them. The length of the CDR3 is 13 residues. In DNA, the CDR3 is TGTGCCAGCACCCAGACAGCCTATCCTGGCTACACCTTC. This codes for CASTQTAYPGYTF.

This clonotype was counted ten times or more. V gene TRBV29-1 combines with J gene TRBJ2-5; D possibly corresponds to TRBD1 (6 bases). Trimming left V 6 bases short and J 5 bases short, with 13 bases between. In germline, CDR1 is SQVTM, CDR2 ANQGSEA. The CDR3 length is 12 residues. CDR3 nucleotides: TGCAGCGTCCTGGACAGAAAGGAGACCCAGTACTTC. Residues: CSVLDRKETQYF.

This clonotype qualifies as medium-sized (0.01 to 0.1%). The CDR3 loop is CASSMTGSYGYTF. DNA for the CDR3: TGCGCCAGCAGCATGACAGGGTCCTATGGCTACACCTTC. The rearrangement joins TRBV10-1 to TRBJ1-2, with 7 bases aligning to TRBD1. The J segment lost 4 bases and the V segment lost 6 bases, leaving 5 bases of the junction unmatched. The V gene's germline CDR1 is WNHNN and CDR2 SYGVQD (reference sequence). This CDR3 has 13 amino acids.

This clonotype rates as medium-sized. The V call is TRBV7-9, the J call TRBJ1-6, with 11 bases aligning to TRBD1. CDR3 size: 19 residues. CDR1 is SEHNR and CDR2 is FQNEAQ in the germline V gene (reference sequence). J gave up 4 bases and V 6 bases, and 14 bases lay outside the gene matches. The CDR3 here is CASSTGTGGTRGYNSPLHF. CDR3 DNA: TGTGCCAGCAGTACCGGGACAGGGGGGACCCGGGGATATAATTCACCCCTCCACTTT.

This clonotype has a handful of counts. The chain couples TRBV9 to TRBJ2-2; D might be TRBD1 (6 bases). V was clipped by 1 base and J by 4 bases, with 14 bases between them. Germline CDR1 reads SGDLS; CDR2 reads YYNGEE. The CDR3 length is 16 residues. The CDR3 DNA reads TGTGCCAGCAGCGTACAGGGGATTCGAAGCACCGGGGAGCTGTTTTTT. Amino acids: CASSVQGIRSTGELFF.

This clonotype has a count of ten or more. The CDR3 sequence is CASSRPTGTKAEAFF. The CDR3 DNA sequence: TGTGCCAGCAGCCGACCGACAGGGACGAAGGCTGAAGCTTTCTTT. This rearrangement joins TRBV5-4 to TRBJ1-1; 7 nucleotides agree with TRBD1. The J segment lost 6 bases and the V segment lost 4 bases, leaving 12 bases of the junction unmatched. The CDR3 runs 15 residues. Germline CDR1 SGHNT, CDR2 YYREEE (reference sequence).

Concerning this clonotype: Since a much larger clone is just one base distant, this may be a read error. CDR3 DNA: TGTGCCAGCCGGGAGACTAGCGGGGTAACAGATACGCAGCATTTT. Translation gives CASRETSGVTDTQHF. V is TRBV7-9 and J is TRBJ2-3; D ambiguous. The end of the DNA is better explained by TRBJ1-5, so the J call may be wrong. CDR3 length: 15 amino acids. Germline V gene sequence: CDR1 SEHNR, CDR2 FQNEAQ (reference sequence).